This is a list of T cell receptor beta chains from one sample in a study of T cell responses to AZD1222 COVID-19 vaccine. The data were produced by immunoSEQ multiplex PCR, yet TCRdb's version contains in-frame clones alone and is incomplete. This sample carries over 130,000 clones, approximately 90% of them seen once, and the ten largest clones take 3% to 3.5%. The source material was peripheral blood, sampled 28 days after the second AZD1222 dose. The receptors originated from an adult who received the AZD1222 COVID-19 vaccine. The CDR3 runs from the conserved cysteine through the conserved F or W. A D gene is named only where the DNA matches it firmly. Clone sizes are given selectively: once, few, many, or a class where the clone is expanded.

j_gene,d_gene,abundance,v_gene,CDR3aa,CDR3nt
TRBJ2-5,-,-,TRBV3-1/TRBV3-2,CASSPLQYQETQYF,TGTGCCAGCAGCCCGCTACAGTATCAAGAGACCCAGTACTTC
TRBJ2-4,-,once,TRBV2,CASSELAGSYF,TGTGCCAGCAGTGAACTAGCAGGGTCGTACTTC
TRBJ1-2,-,-,TRBV4-1,CASSQVAEADPTYGYIF,TGCGCCAGCAGCCAAGTAGCCGAGGCCGATCCGACCTATGGCTACATCTTC
TRBJ1-1,-,-,TRBV6-5,CASRSGGARGEAFF,TGTGCCAGCAGGTCTGGGGGGGCGCGAGGTGAAGCTTTCTTT
TRBJ2-1,-,-,TRBV3-1/TRBV3-2,CASSQDSWPSSYNEQFF,TGTGCCAGCAGCCAAGATTCGTGGCCGAGCTCCTACAATGAGCAGTTCTTC
TRBJ1-6,-,-,TRBV19,CASSDSYNSPLHF,TGTGCCAGTTCGGACAGCTATAATTCACCCCTCCACTTT
TRBJ2-7,-,-,TRBV19,CASSPAPGEQYF,TGTGCCAGTAGTCCGGCCCCCGGCGAGCAGTACTTC
TRBJ2-7,-,-,TRBV2,CASSPGTTSSYEQYF,TGTGCCAGCAGTCCCGGGACAACGAGCTCCTACGAGCAGTACTTC
TRBJ1-3,-,-,TRBV10-3,CAISSVDRSSGNTIYF,TGTGCCATCAGTTCGGTTGACAGGAGCTCTGGAAACACCATATATTTT
TRBJ1-2,-,-,TRBV3-1/TRBV3-2,CASSQVGQARHLF,TGTGCCAGCAGCCAAGTTGGGCAGGCCCGGCATCTCTTC
TRBJ1-5,-,-,TRBV7-9,CASSLDQGAYSNQPQHF,TGTGCCAGCAGCTTAGACCAGGGAGCATATAGCAATCAGCCCCAGCATTTT
TRBJ2-7,-,-,TRBV25-1,CASSATGEQYF,TGTGCCAGCAGTGCCACGGGGGAGCAGTACTTC
TRBJ2-7,TRBD2,-,TRBV5-6,CASGPFSRGRYPYEQYF,TGTGCCAGCGGACCCTTCTCCCGCGGGAGGTACCCCTACGAGCAGTACTTC
TRBJ1-3,TRBD1,-,TRBV10-3,CAISDPGTASGNTIYF,TGTGCCATCAGTGATCCCGGGACAGCCTCTGGAAACACCATATATTTT
TRBJ1-1,-,-,TRBV30,CAWRGGTTEAFF,TGTGCCTGGAGAGGAGGAACCACTGAAGCTTTCTTT
TRBJ2-2,TRBD1,-,TRBV9,CASSFLDRAPGELFF,TGTGCCAGCAGCTTCCTCGACAGGGCACCCGGGGAGCTGTTTTTT
TRBJ1-3,-,-,TRBV5-1,CASSLAAGTGNTIYF,TGCGCCAGCAGCTTGGCCGCAGGGACAGGAAACACCATATATTTT
TRBJ2-1,TRBD2,once,TRBV13,CASSFSGAAYNEQFF,TGTGCCAGCAGCTTCAGCGGGGCGGCTTACAATGAGCAGTTCTTC
TRBJ1-1,-,-,TRBV29-1,CSAWAVPEAFF,TGCAGCGCATGGGCCGTACCTGAAGCTTTCTTT
TRBJ2-3,-,few,TRBV6-6,CASSYSKADTQYF,TGTGCCAGCAGTTACTCGAAAGCAGATACGCAGTATTTT
TRBJ2-1,-,-,TRBV3-1/TRBV3-2,CASSRQANEQFF,TGTGCCAGCAGCCGACAGGCCAATGAGCAGTTCTTC
TRBJ1-2,-,-,TRBV18,CASSPEQGVQYGYTF,TGTGCCAGCTCACCTGAGCAGGGAGTGCAGTATGGCTACACCTTC
TRBJ1-2,-,-,TRBV3-1/TRBV3-2,CASSHALRAGNYGYTF,TGTGCCAGCAGCCATGCTTTAAGGGCAGGGAACTATGGCTACACCTTC
TRBJ1-1,-,-,TRBV10-2,CASSETTIDREAFF,TGCGCCAGCAGTGAAACCACCATAGACCGGGAAGCTTTCTTT
TRBJ2-1,TRBD2,-,TRBV5-5,CASRLSSLAGESEQFF,TGTGCCAGCAGGTTGTCCTCTCTAGCGGGAGAATCCGAGCAGTTCTTC
TRBJ2-2,TRBD2,once,TRBV3-1/TRBV3-2,CASSQDPGLAGGNGELFF,TGTGCCAGCAGCCAAGATCCGGGGCTAGCGGGAGGGAACGGGGAGCTGTTTTTT
TRBJ1-5,TRBD1,-,TRBV2,CASRADRGGQPQHF,TGTGCCAGCAGGGCGGACAGGGGGGGACAGCCCCAGCATTTT
TRBJ1-3,-,few,TRBV2,CASSDSPSSGNTIYF,TGTGCCAGCAGTGACAGTCCGAGCTCTGGAAACACCATATATTTT
TRBJ1-3,-,-,TRBV19,CASSSSQHSGNTIYF,TGTGCCAGTAGTAGTAGCCAACACTCTGGAAACACCATATATTTT
TRBJ2-3,TRBD2,-,TRBV19,CASSIGLAGALPDTQYF,TGTGCCAGTAGTATAGGGCTAGCGGGAGCCTTGCCGGATACGCAGTATTTT
TRBJ2-5,TRBD2,-,TRBV27,CASSLAGGPFRQETQYF,TGTGCCAGCAGTTTAGCGGGAGGGCCTTTTCGACAAGAGACCCAGTACTTC
TRBJ2-1,-,-,TRBV29-1,CSVEEGGFEQFF,TGCAGCGTTGAAGAAGGAGGGTTTGAGCAGTTCTTC
TRBJ2-1,TRBD2,-,TRBV6-5,CASSSLAGGYNEQFF,TGTGCCAGCAGTTCACTAGCGGGAGGCTACAATGAGCAGTTCTTC
TRBJ2-7,-,-,TRBV20-1,CSASELSYEQYF,TGCAGTGCTAGTGAACTCTCCTACGAGCAGTACTTC
TRBJ2-5,-,-,TRBV19,CASRGGGGETQYF,TGTGCCAGTAGGGGGGGCGGAGGAGAGACCCAGTACTTC
TRBJ2-7,TRBD2,once,TRBV5-1,CASSLEGAGGLEQYF,TGCGCCAGCAGCTTGGAGGGAGCGGGAGGACTCGAGCAGTACTTC
TRBJ1-1,-,-,TRBV27,CASSQGWNTEAFF,TGTGCCAGCAGTCAGGGATGGAACACTGAAGCTTTCTTT
TRBJ1-1,TRBD1,-,TRBV29-1,CSGDRWNTEAFF,TGCAGCGGGGACAGGTGGAACACTGAAGCTTTCTTT